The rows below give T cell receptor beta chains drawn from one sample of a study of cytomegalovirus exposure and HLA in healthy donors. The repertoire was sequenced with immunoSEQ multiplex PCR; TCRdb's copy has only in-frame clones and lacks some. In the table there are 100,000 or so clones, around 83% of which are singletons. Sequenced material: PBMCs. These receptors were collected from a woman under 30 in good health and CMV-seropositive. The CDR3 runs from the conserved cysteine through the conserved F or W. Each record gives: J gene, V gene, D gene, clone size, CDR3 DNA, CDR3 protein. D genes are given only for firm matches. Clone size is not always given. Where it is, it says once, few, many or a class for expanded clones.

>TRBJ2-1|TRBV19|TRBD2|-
TGTGCCAGTAGTTTATCTAGCGGAGATTACAATGAGCAGTTCTTC
CASSLSSGDYNEQFF
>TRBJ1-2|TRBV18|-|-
TGTGCCAGCTCACAACGGGACAAATCTAACTATGGCTACACCTTC
CASSQRDKSNYGYTF
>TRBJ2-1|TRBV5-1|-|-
TGCGCCAGCAGCCCGGAGGGGGCTGCTTCCTACAATGAGCAGTTCTTC
CASSPEGAASYNEQFF
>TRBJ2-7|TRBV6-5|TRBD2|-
TGTGCCAGCAGTACTAGCGGGGGGCCCTACGAGCAGTACTTC
CASSTSGGPYEQYF
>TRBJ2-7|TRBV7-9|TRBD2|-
TGTGCCAGCAGCTTTTCAGCGGGGGCCTCGGGCGAGCAGTACTTC
CASSFSAGASGEQYF
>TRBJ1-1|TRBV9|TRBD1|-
TGTGCCAGCAGCTCTACAGGGGGCGAGAACACTGAAGCTTTCTTT
CASSSTGGENTEAFF
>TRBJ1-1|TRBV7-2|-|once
TGTGCCAGCAGCTTGGCGGGTCGGAACACTGAAGCTTTCTTT
CASSLAGRNTEAFF
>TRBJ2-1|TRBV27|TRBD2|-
TGTGCCAGCAGCGGAAGACTAGCGGGGAGCAATGAGCAGTTCTTC
CASSGRLAGSNEQFF
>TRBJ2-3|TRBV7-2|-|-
TGTGCCAGCAGGCTCCGGGGCACAGATACGCAGTATTTT
CASRLRGTDTQYF
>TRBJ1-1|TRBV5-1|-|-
TGCGCCAGCAGCTTGGCCGGGGGTGGGTACACTGAAGCTTTCTTT
CASSLAGGGYTEAFF
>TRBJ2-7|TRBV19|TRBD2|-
TGTGCCAGTAGCCTGGGGCTAGCGGGGGCCTACGAGCAGTACTTC
CASSLGLAGAYEQYF
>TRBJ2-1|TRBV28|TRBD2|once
TGTGCCAGCAAGTCCGGGAGGGGTTACAATGAGCAGTTCTTC
CASKSGRGYNEQFF
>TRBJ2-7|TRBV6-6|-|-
TGTGCCAGCAGCCGGGGCTCCTACGAGCAGTACTTC
CASSRGSYEQYF
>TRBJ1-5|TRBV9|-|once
TGTGCCAGCAGCGAATCGGCAGCGAGCAATCAGCCCCAGCATTTT
CASSESAASNQPQHF
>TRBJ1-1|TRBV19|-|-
TGTGCCAGTACCGATGGGGGGGTCGAAGCTTTCTTT
CASTDGGVEAFF
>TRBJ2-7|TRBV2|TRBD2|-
TGTGCCAGCAGTGCCCACGTTTTCCGAATAGCGGGGTTGAGCTCCTACGAGCAGTACTTC
CASSAHVFRIAGLSSYEQYF
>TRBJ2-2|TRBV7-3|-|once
TGTGCCAGCAGCTTAACGTATGACACCGGGGAGCTGTTTTTT
CASSLTYDTGELFF
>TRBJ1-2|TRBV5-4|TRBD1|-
TGTGCCAGCACCACGACAGGGAACTATGGCTACACCTTC
CASTTTGNYGYTF
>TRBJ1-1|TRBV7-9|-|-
TGTGCCAGCAGCCCCACTGGGGCAGAAGCTTTCTTT
CASSPTGAEAFF
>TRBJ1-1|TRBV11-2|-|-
TGTGCCAGCAGCCTCGAGGAGCACACTGAAGCTTTCTTT
CASSLEEHTEAFF
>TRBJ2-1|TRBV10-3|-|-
TGTGCCATCAGTGGTAGCACCCGAGACGTGAATGAGCAGTTCTTC
CAISGSTRDVNEQFF
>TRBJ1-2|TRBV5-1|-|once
TGCGCCAGCAGCTTGGTATTATCCAGGGGAAGGGGCTACACCTTC
CASSLVLSRGRGYTF